What follows are 21 T cell receptor beta chains derived from one specimen sequenced in a study of T-cell reconstitution after alpha-beta-depleted transplantation in children. Unique molecular identifiers featured in how the TCRbeta library was prepared. Via MiXCR, TCRdb re-called the PCR reads, giving one row per CDR3 protein. Among roughly 490,000 distinct CDR3 sequences listed, 9.5% to 12% were seen once. The specimen comprised PBMCs, mostly from graft donor cells, sampled 180 days after TCRalphabeta/CD19-depleted stem cell transplant. The receptor source for this set is a female patient between 2 and 15 years old who had a stem cell transplant for aplastic anemia, so the T cells may come from the graft donor.

The chain joins TRBV7-9 to TRBJ1-1; D ambiguous. CDR3 length: 13 residues. V was clipped by 3 bases and J by 4 bases, with 9 bases between them. Per germline, CDR1 SEHNR and CDR2 FQNEAQ (reference sequence). The CDR3 here is CASSFGERTEAFF. CDR3 DNA sequence: TGTGCCAGCAGCTTTGGAGAACGCACTGAAGCTTTCTTT.

The CDR3 region has the DNA TGTGCCAGCAGCCCGACACGGGGCGGGAGGGGAGTGGAGACCCAGTACTTC. Its protein is CASSPTRGGRGVETQYF. The chain couples TRBV7-2 to TRBJ2-5; 9 nucleotides match TRBD2. The junction had 15 bases not matched to a gene; V was cut back by 5 bases and J by 5 bases. The CDR3 consists of 17 residues. From germline, CDR1 is SGHTA and CDR2 FQGNSA.

This clonotype was observed a handful of times. This chain joins TRBV20-1 and TRBJ2-7; the D gene is possibly TRBD2 (6 bases). CDR1 is DFQATT and CDR2 is SNEGSKA in the germline V gene (reference sequence). V shed 6 bases and J shed 9 bases, with 15 bases lying between them. The CDR3 consists of 11 residues. CDR3 bases: TGCAGTGCAGCGGGTCCCCCGGGGCAGTACTTC. Its translation: CSAAGPPGQYF.

This chain joins TRBV27 and TRBJ2-5, with 7 bases identical to TRBD1. Germline V gives CDR1 MNHEY, CDR2 SMNVEV (reference sequence). This CDR3 has 14 residues. V trimming: 8 bases; J trimming: 3 bases; junction bases outside the gene matches: 9. As DNA, the CDR3 is TGTGCCAGCGGAATAGGGGGCCTCAAAGAGACCCAGTACTTC. It encodes CASGIGGLKETQYF.

This clonotype has at least ten counts. V usage is TRBV18 and J usage is TRBJ2-7; D is unclear. The CDR3 consists of 12 residues. Germline V gives CDR1 KGHSH, CDR2 LQKENI. V dropped 4 bases and J dropped 7 bases, with 11 bases sitting between them. CDR3 amino acids: CASSLDRSEQYF. In nucleotides, the CDR3 is TGTGCCAGCTCACTGGACCGGTCGGAGCAGTACTTC.

This clonotype was counted at least ten times. The gene calls are TRBV29-1 and TRBJ2-7, with no clear D. Trimming stripped 0 bases from V and 6 bases from J, with 9 bases between. CDR1 and CDR2 from the germline V gene are SQVTM and ANQGSEA. The CDR3 has 12 amino acids. This chain's CDR3 is CSVEDRIGEQYF. The CDR3 DNA reads TGCAGCGTTGAAGACAGGATTGGCGAGCAGTACTTC.

This clonotype was seen only a few times. V and J are TRBV5-1 and TRBJ2-5; D might be TRBD2 (5 bases). Germline CDR1 reads SGHRS; CDR2 reads YFSETQ. The V end lost 2 bases, the J end lost 2 bases, and 16 bases lay between the germline ends. CDR3 length: 16 residues. CDR3 sequence: CASSFFGGRGQETQYF. As DNA, the CDR3 is TGCGCCAGCAGCTTCTTTGGTGGGAGAGGGCAAGAGACCCAGTACTTC.

This chain uses TRBV19 with TRBJ2-6; TRBD1 matches 9 bases. CDR1 is LNHDA and CDR2 is SQIVND in the germline V gene (reference sequence). This CDR3 region has 17 residues. V shed 6 bases, J shed 2 bases, and the junction held 8 bases outside the gene matches. CDR3 amino acids: CASRSGTGNTGANVLTF. DNA for the CDR3: TGTGCCAGTAGATCCGGGACAGGGAATACTGGGGCCAACGTCCTGACTTTC.

In this sample, this clonotype turned up many times. CDR3 DNA sequence: TGTGCCGCACATGGGCTCCGTAACACCGGGGAGCTGTTTTTT. Residues: CAAHGLRNTGELFF. The rearrangement uses TRBV2 and TRBJ2-2; D gene uncertain. Trimming left V 11 bases short and J 2 bases short, with 15 bases between. The CDR3 consists of 14 residues. The germline gives CDR1 SNHLY, CDR2 FYNNEI.

The chain is built from TRBV6-1 and TRBJ2-7; 14 nucleotides match TRBD2. V gave up 6 bases and J gave up 5 bases; unmatched junction bases: 6. Germline values: CDR1 MNHNS, CDR2 SASEGT. The CDR3 covers 15 residues. The CDR3 DNA reads as TGTGCCAGCAGACGGGGACTAGCGGGAGACAACGAGCAGTACTTC. Translated: CASRRGLAGDNEQYF.

This clonotype was counted ten times or more. The chain has TRBV12-3 or TRBV12-4 and TRBJ1-4; 8 bases map to TRBD1. CDR3 size: 13 residues. The trim removed 11 bases at V and 6 bases at J, leaving 8 bases unmatched. The CDR3, as DNA: TGTGCCTGCGACAGGGGAGGCGATGAAAAACTGTTTTTT. Amino acids: CACDRGGDEKLFF.

The CDR3 DNA sequence: TGCAGTGCTGCCCCAGGGGGCTCTGGCTACACCTTC. This codes for CSAAPGGSGYTF. The chain uses TRBV20-1 and TRBJ1-2; 8 nucleotides line up with TRBD1. The CDR3 is made up of 12 amino acids. The V gene's germline CDR1 is DFQATT and CDR2 SNEGSKA (reference sequence). With 5 bases clipped from V and 7 bases from J, the junction kept 6 bases outside the gene matches.

This chain uses TRBV6-2 or TRBV6-3 with TRBJ2-6; no clear D gene. The CDR3 is 14 residues long. Germline V gene lookup returns CDR1 MNHEY and CDR2 SVGEGT. Trimming left V 6 bases short and J 4 bases short, with 10 bases between. The CDR3 reads CASSHLQGANVLTF. CDR3 in DNA: TGTGCCAGCAGCCATCTACAGGGGGCCAACGTCCTGACTTTC.

This clonotype was recorded a few times. This chain connects TRBV5-1 to TRBJ2-7; the D is unclear. The CDR3 covers 13 residues. The germline CDR1 and CDR2 sequences are SGHRS and YFSETQ. V was trimmed by 4 bases and J by 7 bases, leaving 15 bases between them. The CDR3 sequence is CASSHGSVVEQYV. The DNA for the CDR3 is TGCGCCAGCAGCCACGGATCGGTGGTGGAGCAGTACGTC.

This clonotype was counted ten times or more. This chain links TRBV29-1 with TRBJ2-1; no clear D gene. In germline, CDR1 is SQVTM, CDR2 ANQGSEA. This CDR3 spans 11 amino acids. The V end lost 5 bases, the J end lost 3 bases, and 5 bases lay between the germline ends. The CDR3: CSVTYYNEQFF. CDR3 coding DNA: TGCAGCGTTACTTACTACAATGAGCAGTTCTTC.

The gene calls are TRBV4-3 and TRBJ2-7, with a possible D match to TRBD2 (5 bases). Trimming left V 1 base short and J 1 base short, with 8 bases between. CDR1 and CDR2 from the germline V gene are LGHNA and YSLEER. This CDR3 contains 14 residues. The CDR3 DNA reads TGCGCCAGCAGCCAAGCTCCGGGGTCCTACGAGCAGTACTTC. This translates into CASSQAPGSYEQYF.

The rearrangement uses TRBV5-1 and TRBJ2-7; 9 bases line up with TRBD1. The CDR3 extends over 15 amino acids. J lost 7 bases, V lost 0 bases, and 8 bases had no gene match. The germline V gene encodes CDR1 SGHRS and CDR2 YFSETQ. CDR3 bases: TGCGCCAGCAGCTTGGAAGTACAGGGGGCTGGGGAGCAGTACTTC. This translates into CASSLEVQGAGEQYF.

This clonotype was counted at least ten times. The gene calls are TRBV6-5 and TRBJ2-1; D is uncertain. The germline gives CDR1 MNHEY, CDR2 SVGAGI. Trimming shortened V by 2 bases and J by 13 bases, and 9 bases separated the two germline ends. This CDR3 has 11 residues. Written as DNA, the CDR3 is TGTGCCAGCAGTTACCTGCAGGAACAGTTCTTC. The encoded protein is CASSYLQEQFF.

This clonotype showed up just a few times. The chain carries TRBV20-1 and TRBJ2-1; the match to TRBD2 covers 7 bases. The V gene's germline CDR1 is DFQATT and CDR2 SNEGSKA (reference sequence). This CDR3 is built from 15 residues. V lost 6 bases to trimming and J lost 0 bases; unmatched junction nucleotides: 8. The CDR3 reads CSALTSTSSYNEQFF. In DNA, the CDR3 is TGCAGTGCGCTGACTAGCACGAGCTCCTACAATGAGCAGTTCTTC.

This chain connects TRBV29-1 to TRBJ2-5, with 10 bases fitting TRBD1. Germline V gene sequence: CDR1 SQVTM, CDR2 ANQGSEA. Trimming cost V 7 bases and J 7 bases; bases outside gene matches: 9. The CDR3 is 13 residues long. The CDR3 region has the DNA TGCAGCGCGGACAGGGGGAGTTCTGGGACCCAGTACTTC. It specifies CSADRGSSGTQYF.

There are a few counts of this clonotype. The CDR3 here is CASSLYGSGGAGDTQYF. CDR3 bases: TGTGCCAGCAGTTTGTATGGTAGCGGGGGGGCCGGGGATACGCAGTATTTT. This chain connects TRBV12-3 or TRBV12-4 to TRBJ2-3; 11 bases align to TRBD2. This CDR3 region has 17 residues. Trimming took 3 bases from V and 6 from J; bases not matched to a gene: 11.